The TCR beta chain under discussion was sequenced for a study of blood T cell repertoires in COVID-19. As for the study in general: Sources were T cells, B-cell-depleted T cells, or PBMCs; the material itself was cDNA or gDNA.

The CDR3 has 17 amino acids. CDR1 is MNHNS, CDR2 SASEGT, per germline. V gave up 4 bases and J gave up 5 bases; unmatched junction bases: 10. Under the authors' procedure: Reference gene primer amplification yielded estimated nucleated cell counts. Here immunoSEQ multiplex PCR was the method, and the copy in TCRdb shows in-frame clones only, minus some. V, J and clone size derive from that table, while D and trimming were established from the DNA sequence. The sample shows more than 200,000 clones, about 79% of them seen only once. Sequenced: peripheral blood. V is TRBV6-1 and J is TRBJ2-3, with 12 bases aligning to TRBD2. The TCR was taken from a woman between 40 and 55 years old who had recovered from COVID-19. The CDR3: CASSVTSGGSSGDTQYF. The DNA of the CDR3 is TGTGCCAGCAGTGTAACTAGCGGGGGGTCTTCCGGAGATACGCAGTATTTT.